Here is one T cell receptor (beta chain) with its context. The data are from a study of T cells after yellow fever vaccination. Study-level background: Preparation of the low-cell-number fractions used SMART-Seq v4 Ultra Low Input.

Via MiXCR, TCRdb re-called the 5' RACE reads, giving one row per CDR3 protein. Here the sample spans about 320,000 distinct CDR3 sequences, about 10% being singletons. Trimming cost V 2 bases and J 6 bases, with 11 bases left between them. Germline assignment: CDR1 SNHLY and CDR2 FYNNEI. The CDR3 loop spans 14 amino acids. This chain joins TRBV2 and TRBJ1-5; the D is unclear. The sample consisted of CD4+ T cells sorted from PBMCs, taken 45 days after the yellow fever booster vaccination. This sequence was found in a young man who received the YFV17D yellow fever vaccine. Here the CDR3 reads CASSEPPEGQPQHF. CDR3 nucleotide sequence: TGTGCCAGCAGTGAACCCCCCGAGGGTCAGCCCCAGCATTTT. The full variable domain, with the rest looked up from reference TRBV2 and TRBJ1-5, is EPEVTQTPSHQVTQMGQEVILRCVPISNHLYFYWYRQILGQKVEFLVSFYNNEISEKSEIFDDQFSVERPDGSNFTLKIRSTKLEDSAMYFCASSEPPEGQPQHFGDGTRLSIL.